The present entry profiles one T cell receptor beta chain with its context. Its antigen is not yet known. Base qualities were left out, and no much larger clone turns up one base away. The data were obtained in a study of cytomegalovirus exposure and HLA in healthy donors (dated by TCRdb to about 2017). Regarding the study in general: In an earlier analysis of some 610 of the donors, 250 to 350 Gb of sequence data and approximately 120 million unique TCR beta sequences from 150 million to 200 million T cells were reported. HLA typing included class I and class II loci at four-digit resolution. In the later analysis, no new phenotypic data were used to find candidate immune exposures; instead, reliance was placed on TCR beta sequences and their occurrence across donors. To predict cytomegalovirus infection status, the study brought together high-throughput TCR immunosequencing, statistical association of individual TCRs with disease status, and machine learning. The number of donors typed differed by locus, with roughly 629-640 for A, B, C, DRB1 and DQB1, 522 for DQA1, approximately 580 for DPA1, and about 450 for DPB1. Every discovery cohort repertoire had been produced on one sequencing platform. In a later analysis, previously published TCR beta repertoires from fewer than 750 donors were re-analyzed and high-resolution HLA genotyping was added so that TCR occurrence patterns could be studied. A separate validation cohort of over 95 different subjects was used in addition to the approximately 700-subject first cohort. Among around 400 genotyped donors of the cohort, an average of roughly 240,000 unique TCR beta nucleotide sequences were sequenced per donor, roughly 18% of them non-productive. An earlier analysis of 450 to 750 of the donors used high-throughput TCR beta sequencing to judge whether each TCR beta V gene segment behaved as functional or pseudogenic. Of the 300 to 400 genotyped donors, 65% to 90% fell in the genetic ancestry cluster associated with self-reported Caucasian donors. The aim of the study was to test whether cataloging public T cell receptors could identify signatures of past pathogen exposure. Around 300 gigabases of sequencing data and approximately 84 million unique TCR sequences were included in an early release covering over 600 HLA-typed donors. The study used immunosequencing to profile the T cell repertoires of approximately 630 subjects and linked those repertoires to cytomegalovirus serostatus. Donor age, sex, ethnicity and CMV serostatus were compiled together with the repertoire data. Because of strong linkage in the cohort, five DR-DQ haplotypes were treated as single units for association and clustering. A later genetic analysis took genome-wide SNP genotypes for about 55% of the roughly 700 donors and used that subset as a discovery cohort. The study at large found these results: A cluster of highly shared sequence variants was judged likely to represent a technical artifact of the sequencing pipeline. A later genetic analysis reported fewer N-insertions in productive TCRs among donors in an Asian-associated ancestry cluster than the roughly 700-donor mean. A later analysis reported that several top co-occurrence clusters appeared linked to parvovirus B19, influenza, CMV and Epstein-Barr virus. The cohort was sequenced for TCR beta chains only, and without alpha or paired-chain data the features that could be detected were limited. The classifier was reported to diagnose cytomegalovirus status with high specificity and sensitivity in both the original and validation cohorts. V-gene and J-gene trimming of TCR beta chains was associated with a missense DCLRE1C variant in a later genetic analysis, and the association was replicated in an independent cohort. The study gave a list of roughly 150 TCR beta chains associated with cytomegalovirus. About 15 rarely observed V segments, including chromosome 9 orphons, were excluded from the earlier analysis of a few hundred of the donors because counts were too low. Across donors, most TCR sequences were observed very rarely, whereas some public TCRs were present in many individuals. Linkage disequilibrium might explain the correlated functional status among segregating V segments, but an unknown experimental factor could not be excluded. Three of the identified cytomegalovirus-associated TCR beta chains were confirmed in vitro to be specific for cytomegalovirus antigens. When HLA alleles, especially DR and DQ, strongly co-occurred, attributing TCR associations to individual alleles was difficult. At a false discovery rate of 0.05, a later analysis linked 16,951 TCR beta sequences to specific HLA alleles. Compared with equally common non-associated chains, HLA-associated TCR beta chains in a later analysis were more clonally expanded and had lower generation probabilities. Presence/absence analyses assumed roughly uniform sequencing depth across donors, an assumption that may not hold. For the cohort, immune exposure information was limited to CMV serostatus. Because some donors lacked HLA typing at each locus, the association tests relied only on the typed subset. Because the 87-base-pair reads could not distinguish some IMGT-functional V segments, including TRBV6-2 and TRBV6-3, those segments were excluded. In an earlier analysis of over 550 of the donors, most TCR beta V segments were observed in productive rearrangements about 87% or about 30% of the time, broadly matching IMGT annotations. A later analysis found that most CMV-associated TCR beta chains appeared HLA-restricted, with HLA associations seemingly driven largely by CMV exposure. A further reported finding was that TCR beta sequences accurately predicted the HLA-A and HLA-B alleles for most subjects in the first cohort. According to the authors, the approach could potentially be generalized to other disease states and immunological phenotypes. According to a later analysis, TCR association rates differed among HLA loci, with DRB1 alleles showing the most associated TCRs and HLA-C alleles showing the fewest.

Library method: the immunoSEQ multiplex PCR assay. The multiplex PCR relied on a mix of 60 forward primers for TCR Vbeta segments and 13 reverse primers for TCR Jbeta segments. A multiplex PCR assay on genomic DNA amplified the CDR3 region of rearranged TCR beta genes. The Illumina HiSeq System was used to sequence the amplified TCR beta libraries as 87-base-pair reads. On the authors' methods: A later analysis tallied 75 million to 85 million unique TCR beta chains across the 666 repertoires, and 10 million to 11 million of those chains were shared by two or more donors. Raw reads were error-corrected and collapsed into unique sequences by a nearest-neighbor algorithm in which closely related sequences were merged to remove PCR and sequencing errors. To assign V, D and J gene segments, CDR3 sequences were aligned to IMGT reference sequences. For a sequence to be retained, at least a six-nucleotide match to both a V gene segment and a J gene segment was required. A rearrangement counted as productive if the CDR3 had no stop codons and remained in frame with V and J, and every other rearrangement counted as non-productive. CDR3 was defined according to IMGT convention as the region running from the second conserved V-encoded cysteine to the conserved J-encoded phenylalanine. Sequences without an unambiguous match to a single V gene segment were excluded from the earlier analysis of over 500 of the donors. An earlier analysis of roughly 590 of the donors called V segments functional above 56.7% productive rearrangements and segregating when the between-donor standard deviation exceeded 5%. To diagnose cytomegalovirus status from the catalog of TCR beta chain sequences, a statistical classification framework was built. V and J gene assignment, in a later analysis, came from comparing TCR nucleotide sequences with IMGT/GENE-DB human TR gene sequences. Using the TCRdist pipeline, a later analysis assigned CDR3 sequences along with most-parsimonious VDJ recombination scenarios. In a later analysis, each TCR beta chain was defined by its CDR3 amino acid sequence together with its V-gene family, and reads lacking a unique V-gene family were excluded. As a way to deal with suspected cross-contamination and a sequencing artifact, a later analysis dropped more than 500 nucleotide sequences that were highly shared and had low generation probability. For each public chain, a later analysis derived a clonal expansion index from normalized ranks of inferred template counts within each repertoire. A later analysis computed generation probabilities with a VDJ recombination model fitted to out-of-frame rearrangements, and checked the results against IGoR. Hypergeometric tests were used in a later analysis to score TCR-TCR, TCR-HLA and TCR-CMV co-occurrence, with a repertoire-size bias correction applied to the TCR pairs. A later analysis estimated false discovery rates by permuting HLA or CMV assignments 20 times. In a later analysis, co-occurring TCRs were grouped using DBSCAN, with TCRdist sequence similarity added in when clustering inside HLA-allele-positive subsets. Co-occurrence clustering excluded repertoires with fewer than 30,000 or more than 120,000 public chains, plus five with anomalous nucleotide sharing. TCRdb retrieved this table from immuneACCESS and kept in-frame rearrangements only. Not all clones are present; in checked studies, unresolved V genes account for under half, and no reason is known for the remainder. V and J calls and clone size are those listed in that table; D and trimming were worked out from the DNA. This sample holds approximately 150,000 clones; 65% to 85% were observed only once. Together, the top ten hold roughly 7.6% of the sample.

The cohort consisted of some 730 healthy bone marrow donors. At the time of sampling, every cohort member was nominally healthy, though immune exposures that went unrecorded were likely present. The donor was CMV seropositive and belonged to the group of about 290 seropositive cohort members. Each donor provided a peripheral blood sample, and peripheral blood mononuclear cells were used for TCR beta sequencing. Genomic DNA was extracted from the blood cell samples with the Qiagen DNeasy Blood Extraction Kit. V ends up 1 base short and J 3 bases short, with an unmatched junction base count of 10. The CDR3 contains 17 residues, cysteine and phenylalanine counted. The kept DNA is CDR3 alone, 51 bases in frame from the first base. Taken from the germline V gene, the CDR1 and CDR2 loops are MRHNA and SNTAGT.

This sequence originates from a woman between 25 and 40 years old in good health and CMV-seropositive. Sequencing used PBMCs. The chain is encoded by TRBV6-4 joined to TRBJ2-7, with 9 middle bases fitting TRBD1. DNA sequence: TGTGCCAGCAGTGACTTACACCTGGGACAGGGCCACTACGAGCAGTACTTC. Its product reads: CASSDLHLGQGHYEQYF.